This T cell receptor (beta chain) was identified during a study of T cells in Graves' hyperthyroidism and ophthalmopathy. In the study overall: Peripheral blood draws took place at initial diagnosis, ahead of any treatment.

Findings and caveats of the study: From stable hyperthyroidism, ophthalmopathy was separated by a 13 V-J model.

Amplification targeted TCR beta CDR3 regions from RNA transcripts. TCR CDR3 underwent first-round RT-PCR with the HTBI primer set. In TCRdb, the multiplex PCR reads were re-called with MiXCR into one record per CDR3 protein. There are about 360,000 distinct CDR3 sequences in the sample; 20% to 30% occur only once, and about 73% lies in the top ten. In patients aged 18 to 65, hyperthyroidism was newly diagnosed, with duration under 2 months. Uncontrolled infections, other autoimmune diseases, pregnancy or lactation led to exclusion of patients. This clonotype was recorded a few times. Its antigen is unknown. Sample: blood. This receptor was obtained from a man between 50 and 59 years old with Graves' hyperthyroidism.

The CDR3 loop is CASSSTGEQYF. The CDR3 region has the DNA TGTGCCAGCTCTTCCACCGGTGAGCAGTACTTC. This chain links TRBV7-2 with TRBJ2-7, with D unresolved. CDR3 length: 11 amino acids. Germline loops: CDR1 SGHTA, CDR2 FQGNSA. V lost 8 bases to trimming and J lost 7 bases, with 12 bases between them.